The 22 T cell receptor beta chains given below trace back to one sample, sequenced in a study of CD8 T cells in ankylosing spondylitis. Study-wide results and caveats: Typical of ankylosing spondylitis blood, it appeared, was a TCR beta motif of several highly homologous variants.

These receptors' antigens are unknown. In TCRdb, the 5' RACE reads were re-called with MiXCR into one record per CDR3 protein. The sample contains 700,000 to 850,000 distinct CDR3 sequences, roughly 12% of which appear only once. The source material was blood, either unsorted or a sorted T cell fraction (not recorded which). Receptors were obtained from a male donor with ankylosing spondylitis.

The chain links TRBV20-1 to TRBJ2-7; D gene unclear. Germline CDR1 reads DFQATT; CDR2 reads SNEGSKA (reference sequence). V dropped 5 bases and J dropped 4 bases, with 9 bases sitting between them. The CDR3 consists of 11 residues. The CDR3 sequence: CSADVGYEQYF. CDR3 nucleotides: TGCAGTGCTGACGTGGGTTACGAGCAGTACTTC.

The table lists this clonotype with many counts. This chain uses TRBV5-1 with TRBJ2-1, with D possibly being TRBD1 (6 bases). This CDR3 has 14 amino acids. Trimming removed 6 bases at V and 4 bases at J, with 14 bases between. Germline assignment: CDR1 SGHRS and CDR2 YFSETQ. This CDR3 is CASTPDRFYNEQFF. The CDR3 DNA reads TGCGCCAGCACTCCGGACAGATTTTACAATGAGCAGTTCTTC.

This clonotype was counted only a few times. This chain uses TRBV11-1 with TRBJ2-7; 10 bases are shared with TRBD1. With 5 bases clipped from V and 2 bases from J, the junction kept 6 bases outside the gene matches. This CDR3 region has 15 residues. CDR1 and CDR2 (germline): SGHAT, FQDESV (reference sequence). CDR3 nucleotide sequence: TGTGCCAGCAGCCCCTTCGGACAGGGGGCCTACGAGCAGTACTTC. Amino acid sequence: CASSPFGQGAYEQYF.

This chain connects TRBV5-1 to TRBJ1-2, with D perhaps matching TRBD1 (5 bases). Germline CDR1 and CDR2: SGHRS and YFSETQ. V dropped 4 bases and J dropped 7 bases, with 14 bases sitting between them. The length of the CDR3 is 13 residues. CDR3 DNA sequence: TGCGCCAGCAGCGATGGTACGGGGCGTGGCTACACCTTC. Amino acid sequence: CASSDGTGRGYTF.

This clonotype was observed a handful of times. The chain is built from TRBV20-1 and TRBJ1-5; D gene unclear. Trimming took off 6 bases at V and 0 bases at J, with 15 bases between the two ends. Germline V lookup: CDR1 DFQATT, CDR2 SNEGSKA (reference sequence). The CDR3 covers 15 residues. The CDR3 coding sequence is TGCAGTGCCCAGTGGGTGCGGGATAGCAATCAGCCCCAGCATTTT. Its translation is CSAQWVRDSNQPQHF.

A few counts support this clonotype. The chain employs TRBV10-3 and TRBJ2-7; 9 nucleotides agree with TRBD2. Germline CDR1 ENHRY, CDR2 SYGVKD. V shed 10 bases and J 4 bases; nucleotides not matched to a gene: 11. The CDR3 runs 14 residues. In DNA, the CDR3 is TGTGCCAGCATGGGGCTAGCGGGAAGGTACGAGCAGTACTTC. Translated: CASMGLAGRYEQYF.

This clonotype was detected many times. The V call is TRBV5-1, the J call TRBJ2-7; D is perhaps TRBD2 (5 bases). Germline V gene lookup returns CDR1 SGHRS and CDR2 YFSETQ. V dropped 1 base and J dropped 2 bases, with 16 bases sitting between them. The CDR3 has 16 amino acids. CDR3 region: CASSLLASEPTYEQYF. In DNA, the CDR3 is TGCGCCAGCAGCTTGCTAGCTTCGGAACCGACCTACGAGCAGTACTTC. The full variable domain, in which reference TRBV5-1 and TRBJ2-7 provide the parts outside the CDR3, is KAGVTQTPRYLIKTRGQQVTLSCSPISGHRSVSWYQQTPGQGLQFLFEYFSETQRNKGNFPGRFSGRQFSNSRSEMNVSTLELGDSALYLCASSLLASEPTYEQYFGPGTRLTVT.

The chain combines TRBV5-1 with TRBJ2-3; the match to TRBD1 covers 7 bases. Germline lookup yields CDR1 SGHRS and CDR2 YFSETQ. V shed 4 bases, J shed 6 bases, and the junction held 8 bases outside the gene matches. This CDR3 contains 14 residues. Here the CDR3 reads CASSQGQALDTQYF. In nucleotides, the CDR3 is TGCGCCAGCAGCCAAGGACAGGCCCTCGATACGCAGTATTTT. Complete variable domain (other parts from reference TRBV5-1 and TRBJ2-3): KAGVTQTPRYLIKTRGQQVTLSCSPISGHRSVSWYQQTPGQGLQFLFEYFSETQRNKGNFPGRFSGRQFSNSRSEMNVSTLELGDSALYLCASSQGQALDTQYFGPGTRLTVL.

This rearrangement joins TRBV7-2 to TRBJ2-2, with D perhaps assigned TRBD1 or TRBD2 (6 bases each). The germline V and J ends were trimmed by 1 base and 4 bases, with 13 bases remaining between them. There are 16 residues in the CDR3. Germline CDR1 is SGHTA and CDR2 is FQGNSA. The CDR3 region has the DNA TGTGCCAGCAGCTTAGTATGGGGGGCCCTCACCGGGGAGCTGTTTTTT. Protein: CASSLVWGALTGELFF.

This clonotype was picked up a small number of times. The CDR3 loop is CASSLGWETGELFF. In nucleotides, the CDR3 is TGTGCCAGCAGCTTAGGCTGGGAGACCGGGGAGCTGTTTTTT. The V and J genes are TRBV7-2 and TRBJ2-2, with D possibly TRBD2 on 5 matching bases. The CDR3 sequence is 14 residues long. Trimming took off 1 base at V and 5 bases at J, with 8 bases between the two ends. CDR1 and CDR2 (germline): SGHTA, FQGNSA.

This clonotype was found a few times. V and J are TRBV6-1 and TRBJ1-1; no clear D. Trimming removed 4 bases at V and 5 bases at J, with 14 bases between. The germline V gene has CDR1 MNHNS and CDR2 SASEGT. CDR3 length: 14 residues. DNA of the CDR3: TGTGCCAGCAGTGGTGCCGTAGGTGGTACTGAAGCTTTCTTT. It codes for CASSGAVGGTEAFF.

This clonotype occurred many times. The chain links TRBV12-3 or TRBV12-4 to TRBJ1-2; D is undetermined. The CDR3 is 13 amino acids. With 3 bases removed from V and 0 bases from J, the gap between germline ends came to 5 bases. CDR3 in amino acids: CASSLPSNYGYTF. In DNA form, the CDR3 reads TGTGCCAGCAGTTTGCCATCTAACTATGGCTACACCTTC.

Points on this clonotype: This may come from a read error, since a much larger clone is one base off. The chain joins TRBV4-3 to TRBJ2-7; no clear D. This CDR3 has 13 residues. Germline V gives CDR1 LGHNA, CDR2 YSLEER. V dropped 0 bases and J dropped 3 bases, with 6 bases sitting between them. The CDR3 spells CASSQDLHYEQYF. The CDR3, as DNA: TGCGCCAGCAGCCAAGATCTTCACTACGAGCAGTACTTC.

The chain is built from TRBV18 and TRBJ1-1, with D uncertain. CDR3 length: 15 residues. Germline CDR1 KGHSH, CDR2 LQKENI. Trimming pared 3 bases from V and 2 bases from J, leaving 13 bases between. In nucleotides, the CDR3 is TGTGCCAGCTCACCGAGGGCCCTTTCTAACACTGAAGCTTTCTTT. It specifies CASSPRALSNTEAFF.

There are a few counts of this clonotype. The CDR3 sequence is CASSGWDRGEGGYTF. The CDR3 DNA reads as TGCGCCAGCAGCGGCTGGGACAGGGGAGAAGGTGGCTACACCTTC. The chain combines TRBV5-1 with TRBJ1-2; 10 bases match TRBD1. The CDR3 runs to 15 residues. V dropped 4 bases and J dropped 7; count of bases not matched to a gene: 10. The germline gives CDR1 SGHRS, CDR2 YFSETQ.

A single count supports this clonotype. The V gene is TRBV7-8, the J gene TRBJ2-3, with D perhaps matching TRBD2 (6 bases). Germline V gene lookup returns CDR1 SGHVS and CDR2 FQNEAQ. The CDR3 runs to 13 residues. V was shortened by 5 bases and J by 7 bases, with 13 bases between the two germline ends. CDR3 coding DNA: TGTGCCAGCAGCGGGGGGACCCCTCATACGCAGTATTTT. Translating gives CASSGGTPHTQYF.

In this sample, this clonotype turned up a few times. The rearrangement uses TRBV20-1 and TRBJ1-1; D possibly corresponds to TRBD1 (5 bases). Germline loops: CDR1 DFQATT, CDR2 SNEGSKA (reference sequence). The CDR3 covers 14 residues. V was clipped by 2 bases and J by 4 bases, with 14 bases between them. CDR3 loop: CSARIWGLSTEAFF. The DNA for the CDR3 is TGCAGTGCTAGAATCTGGGGGTTGAGCACTGAAGCTTTCTTT.

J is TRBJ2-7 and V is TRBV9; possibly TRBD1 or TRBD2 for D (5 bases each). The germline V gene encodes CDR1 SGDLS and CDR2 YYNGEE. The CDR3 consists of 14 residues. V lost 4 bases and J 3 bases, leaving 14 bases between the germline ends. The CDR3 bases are TGTGCCAGCAGCCTCGGGGCATCGATCTACGAGCAGTACTTC. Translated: CASSLGASIYEQYF.

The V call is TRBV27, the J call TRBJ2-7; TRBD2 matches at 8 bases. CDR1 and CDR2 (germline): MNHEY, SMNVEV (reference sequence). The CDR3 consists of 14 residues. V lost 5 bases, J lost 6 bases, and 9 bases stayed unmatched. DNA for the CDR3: TGTGCCAGCAGTCCCGGGACTAGGGTGGGCGAGCAGTACTTC. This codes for CASSPGTRVGEQYF.

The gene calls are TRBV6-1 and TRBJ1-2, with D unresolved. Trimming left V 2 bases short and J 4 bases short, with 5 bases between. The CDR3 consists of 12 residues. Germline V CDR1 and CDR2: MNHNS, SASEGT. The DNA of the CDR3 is TGTGCCAGCAGTGAAATCAGCTATGGCTACACCTTC. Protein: CASSEISYGYTF.

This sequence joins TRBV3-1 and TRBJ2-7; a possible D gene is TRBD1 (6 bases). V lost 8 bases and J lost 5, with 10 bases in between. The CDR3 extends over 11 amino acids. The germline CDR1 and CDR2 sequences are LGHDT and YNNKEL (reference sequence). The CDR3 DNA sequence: TGTGCCAGCTCCGCAGGGGACGAGCAGTACTTC. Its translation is CASSAGDEQYF.

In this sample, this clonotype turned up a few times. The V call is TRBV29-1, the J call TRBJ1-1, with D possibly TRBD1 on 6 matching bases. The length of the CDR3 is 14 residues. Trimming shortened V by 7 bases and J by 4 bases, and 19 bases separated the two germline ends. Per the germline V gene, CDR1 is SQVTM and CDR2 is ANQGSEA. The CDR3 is CSAARQVGGTEAFF. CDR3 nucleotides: TGCAGCGCCGCTCGACAGGTCGGTGGCACTGAAGCTTTCTTT. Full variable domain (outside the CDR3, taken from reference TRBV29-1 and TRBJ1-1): SAVISQKPSRDICQRGTSLTIQCQVDSQVTMMFWYRQQPGQSLTLIATANQGSEATYESGFVIDKFPISRPNLTFSTLTVSNMSPEDSSIYLCSAARQVGGTEAFFGQGTRLTVV.